Each of the 18 T cell receptor beta chains below was sequenced from the same sample in a study of blood T cell repertoires in COVID-19. The data were produced by immunoSEQ multiplex PCR, yet TCRdb's version contains in-frame clones alone and is incomplete. This table holds over 120,000 clones, 78% found once. The sequencing sample was made of PBMCs or T cells enriched from blood (not recorded which). These receptor sequences come from a woman aged 45-59 years who had recovered from COVID-19.

The V gene is TRBV15, the J gene TRBJ2-7; TRBD2 might be the D (6 bases). From germline, CDR1 is LNHNV and CDR2 YYDKDF (reference sequence). Trimming pared 5 bases from V and 5 bases from J, leaving 13 bases between. The CDR3 contains 13 residues. The CDR3 sequence: CATSGRGGDEQYF. CDR3 nucleotides: TGTGCCACCAGCGGGCGGGGTGGCGACGAGCAGTACTTC.

This chain joins TRBV27 and TRBJ1-4, with 8 bases fitting TRBD1. CDR3 length: 15 residues. V shed 5 bases, J shed 3 bases, and the junction held 5 bases outside the gene matches. Germline CDR1 is MNHEY and CDR2 is SMNVEV (reference sequence). CDR3: CASSALQGANEKLFF. Here the CDR3 DNA reads TGTGCCAGCAGTGCATTACAGGGGGCTAATGAAAAACTGTTTTTT.

In this sample, this clone turned up once. The J gene is TRBJ2-7, the V gene TRBV23-1; perhaps TRBD2 as D (5 bases). Being an ORF, TRBV23-1 has a function that is uncertain. V was cut by 0 bases and J by 0 bases, with 18 bases left in between. The CDR3 runs 18 residues. The CDR3: CASSQSLAFGDSSYEQYF. The CDR3 nucleotides are TGCGCCAGCAGTCAATCCCTCGCCTTCGGGGATAGCTCCTACGAGCAGTACTTC.

The chain combines TRBV3-1 (or the pseudogene TRBV3-2) with TRBJ2-1; D unresolved. Per the germline V gene, CDR1 is LGHDT and CDR2 is YNNKEL (reference sequence). The CDR3 is 11 amino acids. Trimming cost V 2 bases and J 8 bases, with 4 bases left between them. The CDR3 DNA reads as TGTGCCAGCAGCCAATCGGATGAGCAGTTCTTC. This gives the protein CASSQSDEQFF.

The J gene is TRBJ1-6, the V gene TRBV12-5; D not certain. Trimming shortened V by 7 bases and J by 7 bases, and 14 bases separated the two germline ends. Germline V gene sequence: CDR1 LGHNT, CDR2 FRNRAP. The length of the CDR3 is 14 residues. For the CDR3, the DNA is TGTGCTAGTGCCAGCGGGGAGGCCAATTCACCCCTCCACTTT. Translated, it gives CASASGEANSPLHF. Drawing the rest from reference TRBV12-5 and TRBJ1-6, the complete variable domain is DARVTQTPRHKVTEMGQEVTMRCQPILGHNTVFWYRQTMMQGLELLAYFRNRAPLDDSGMPKDRFSAEMPDATLATLKIQPSEPRDSAVYFCASASGEANSPLHFGNGTRLTVT.

The CDR3 spells CSVEQGSYGYTF. CDR3 bases: TGCAGCGTGGAACAGGGGAGCTATGGCTACACCTTC. J is TRBJ1-2 and V is TRBV29-1, with 7 bases fitting TRBD1. This CDR3 has 12 residues. Germline CDR1 is SQVTM and CDR2 is ANQGSEA. V was pared by 6 bases and J by 4 bases, with 5 bases of the junction left unmatched.

This clone was detected a few times. This chain uses TRBV18 with TRBJ2-7; D unclear. The V gene lost 4 bases and the J gene lost 3 bases, with 19 bases spanning the gap. Germline-derived CDR1 and CDR2 are KGHSH and LQKENI. This CDR3 has 16 residues. The chain's CDR3 is CASSRSASPPLYEQYF. For the CDR3, the DNA is TGTGCCAGCTCACGTAGTGCCTCTCCCCCTCTCTACGAGCAGTACTTC.

The V and J genes are TRBV7-2 and TRBJ2-5, with TRBD2 matching over 9 bases. The CDR3 consists of 16 residues. From germline, CDR1 is SGHTA and CDR2 FQGNSA. With V trimmed by 1 base and J by 1 base, 4 bases remained unmatched. CDR3 DNA: TGTGCCAGCAGCTTAGGGCTAGCGGGGTTCCAAGAGACCCAGTACTTC. This codes for CASSLGLAGFQETQYF.

The chain employs TRBV18 and TRBJ1-2; a weak D match, TRBD1 (5 bases). This CDR3 contains 15 residues. CDR1 and CDR2 from the germline V gene are KGHSH and LQKENI. V was clipped by 3 bases and J by 7 bases, with 18 bases between them. The CDR3 spells CASSPGGAGFFGYTF. The CDR3 DNA is TGTGCCAGCTCACCCGGGGGAGCGGGGTTTTTTGGCTACACCTTC. Together with reference TRBV18 and TRBJ1-2, the CDR3 gives the full variable domain: NAGVMQNPRHLVRRRGQEARLRCSPMKGHSHVYWYRQLPEEGLKFMVYLQKENIIDESGMPKERFSAEFPKEGPSILRIQQVVRGDSAAYFCASSPGGAGFFGYTFGSGTRLTVV.

The chain recombines TRBV6-5 with TRBJ1-4; D unresolved. The CDR3 loop spans 13 amino acids. The germline V gene has CDR1 MNHEY and CDR2 SVGAGI. V shed 6 bases and J shed 5 bases, with 10 bases lying between them. The chain's CDR3 is CASSRVPNEKLFF. CDR3 coding DNA: TGTGCCAGCAGCCGAGTCCCGAATGAAAAACTGTTTTTT.

The chain recombines TRBV24-1 with TRBJ2-2; TRBD2 matches at 9 bases. With 8 bases clipped from V and 5 bases from J, the junction kept 5 bases outside the gene matches. The length of the CDR3 is 14 residues. Germline V lookup: CDR1 KGHDR, CDR2 SFDVKD. The CDR3: CATMAGGNTGELFF. The CDR3 DNA reads as TGTGCCACCATGGCGGGGGGGAATACCGGGGAGCTGTTTTTT.

This clone occurred once. The V call is TRBV7-9, the J call TRBJ2-5; 8 bases are shared with TRBD2. The CDR3 runs 15 residues. CDR1 is SEHNR and CDR2 is FQNEAQ in the germline V gene (reference sequence). Trimming at V came to 3 bases and at J to 4 bases, leaving 7 bases not matched to a gene. CDR3 coding DNA: TGTGCCAGCAGCTTCGGGACTAGGGGGAGAGAGACCCAGTACTTC. This gives the protein CASSFGTRGRETQYF.

The rearrangement uses TRBV5-1 and TRBJ2-1; D gene uncertain. This CDR3 region has 15 residues. V shed 0 bases and J shed 3 bases, with 10 bases lying between them. The germline CDR1 and CDR2 sequences are SGHRS and YFSETQ. The CDR3 loop reads CASSLVLGGYNEQFF. CDR3 nucleotides: TGCGCCAGCAGCTTGGTCCTCGGCGGCTACAATGAGCAGTTCTTC.

This clone was counted once. This chain uses TRBV2 with TRBJ1-4; D may be TRBD1 (5 bases). Trimming took 7 bases from V and 5 from J, leaving 11 bases between them. CDR1 is SNHLY and CDR2 is FYNNEI in the germline V gene. This CDR3 has 13 amino acids. CDR3 DNA sequence: TGTGCCAGCACGCGACAGAGGAATGAAAAACTGTTTTTT. It specifies CASTRQRNEKLFF.

This sequence joins TRBV2 and TRBJ1-1; D gene ambiguous. The V gene's germline CDR1 is SNHLY and CDR2 FYNNEI. This CDR3 has 13 amino acids. V gave up 1 base and J gave up 1 base, with 4 bases separating them. DNA of the CDR3: TGTGCCAGCAGTGAAGACAGGAACACTGAAGCTTTCTTT. It specifies CASSEDRNTEAFF.

V usage is TRBV4-2 and J usage is TRBJ1-1; a weak D match, TRBD1 (5 bases). Per the germline V gene, CDR1 is LGHNA and CDR2 is YNFKEQ. The CDR3 covers 16 residues. V dropped 5 bases and J dropped 2 bases, with 18 bases sitting between them. The CDR3 nucleotides read TGTGCCAGCAGCTCCGCCCCGAGACAGACAAACACTGAAGCTTTCTTT. This encodes CASSSAPRQTNTEAFF.

V and J are TRBV14 and TRBJ2-1; 8 bases match TRBD1. The CDR3 covers 14 residues. Trimming took 3 bases from V and 8 from J; bases not matched to a gene: 6. Germline V gene lookup returns CDR1 SGHDN and CDR2 FVKESK. CDR3 in DNA: TGTGCCAGCAGCCAGGGCAGGGGGCGCTATGAGCAGTTCTTC. This translates into CASSQGRGRYEQFF. Variable domain in full (rest from reference TRBV14 and TRBJ2-1): EAGVTQFPSHSVIEKGQTVTLRCDPISGHDNLYWYRRVMGKEIKFLLHFVKESKQDESGMPNNRFLAERTGGTYSTLKVQPAELEDSGVYFCASSQGRGRYEQFFGPGTRLTVL.

The chain is built from TRBV29-1 and TRBJ2-5, with D tentatively TRBD2 (6 bases). Deletions cut 6 bases from V and 7 bases from J, with 12 bases between. The germline V gene encodes CDR1 SQVTM and CDR2 ANQGSEA. The CDR3 is 11 residues long. Written as DNA, the CDR3 is TGCAGCGTATCACTAGCAGGGACCCAGTACTTC. Translated, it gives CSVSLAGTQYF.